The 9 T cell receptor beta chains in this list originate from one sample, sequenced in a study of cytomegalovirus exposure and HLA in healthy donors. PCR used 60 Vbeta primers and 13 Jbeta primers. Using immunoSEQ multiplex PCR, the repertoire was profiled, and TCRdb retains in-frame clones only, with some absent. The sample shows about 160,000 clones, about 81% of them seen only once. The sample consisted of PBMCs. Receptor source: a girl under 18 in good health and CMV-seropositive.

The chain recombines TRBV6-5 with TRBJ2-1, with 11 bases aligning to TRBD2. The ends lost 0 bases at V and 8 bases at J; junction bases unmatched: 3. CDR3 length: 15 residues. Germline CDR1 reads MNHEY; CDR2 reads SVGAGI. CDR3 residues: CASSYSLAGGDEQFF. The CDR3 DNA reads TGTGCCAGCAGTTACTCGCTAGCGGGGGGCGATGAGCAGTTCTTC.

The chain recombines TRBV29-1 with TRBJ2-5; 12 nucleotides align to TRBD2. After removal of 2 bases from V and 4 bases from J, the junction contained 2 bases not matched to a gene. The length of the CDR3 is 14 residues. In germline, CDR1 is SQVTM, CDR2 ANQGSEA. CDR3 in amino acids: CSVELAGGPETQYF. DNA of the CDR3: TGCAGCGTTGAACTAGCGGGGGGGCCAGAGACCCAGTACTTC.

This chain joins TRBV4-3 and TRBJ2-4; 15 bases agree with TRBD2. The CDR3 consists of 16 residues. CDR1 and CDR2 (germline): LGHNA, YSLEER. Germline trimming cut 8 bases from V and 5 bases from J; bases unmatched to any gene: 7. CDR3 nucleotide sequence: TGCGCCAGCTTGCGGGGACTAGCGGGGGGTCAAAACATTCAGTACTTC. It specifies CASLRGLAGGQNIQYF.

This clone has a handful of counts. This chain joins TRBV9 and TRBJ2-6; 8 nucleotides agree with TRBD2. The CDR3 has 15 residues. Germline CDR1 reads SGDLS; CDR2 reads YYNGEE. Trimming cost V 4 bases and J 4 bases; bases outside gene matches: 4. In nucleotides, the CDR3 is TGTGCCAGCAGCTTAGCGGGGTACGGGGCCAACGTCCTGACTTTC. Its protein is CASSLAGYGANVLTF.

This clone came up once. The rearrangement joins TRBV10-3 to TRBJ2-7; perhaps TRBD2 as D (6 bases). The V gene's germline CDR1 is ENHRY and CDR2 SYGVKD. There are 13 residues in the CDR3. V shed 8 bases and J shed 6 bases, with 17 bases lying between them. For the CDR3, the DNA is TGTGCCATCGCGGGACGAGACACTTCCGAGCAGTACTTC. It translates to CAIAGRDTSEQYF.

The gene calls are TRBV6-1 and TRBJ1-1; 9 nucleotides match TRBD1. The germline V gene has CDR1 MNHNS and CDR2 SASEGT. The CDR3 runs to 17 residues. V lost 4 bases, J lost 1 base, and 10 bases stayed unmatched. CDR3 region: CASSGDRAGTWNTEAFF. The CDR3 DNA reads as TGTGCCAGCAGTGGGGACAGGGCGGGAACGTGGAACACTGAAGCTTTCTTT.

This clone was recorded a few times. The genes are TRBV7-2 and TRBJ2-7; 13 bases map to TRBD2. Germline V gene lookup returns CDR1 SGHTA and CDR2 FQGNSA. The trim removed 0 bases at V and 7 bases at J, leaving 0 bases unmatched. This CDR3 has 14 amino acids. The CDR3 loop reads CASSLALAGGEQYF. In nucleotides, the CDR3 is TGTGCCAGCAGCTTAGCACTAGCGGGGGGGGAGCAGTACTTC.

This clone was detected only once. The chain has TRBV5-1 and TRBJ2-3; 11 positions match TRBD2. The CDR3 spans 14 residues. Germline V gene sequence: CDR1 SGHRS, CDR2 YFSETQ. V was pared by 2 bases and J by 13 bases, with 9 bases of the junction left unmatched. CDR3 residues: CASSLFTSGGLEYF. The CDR3, as DNA: TGCGCCAGCAGCTTATTCACTAGCGGGGGATTGGAGTATTTT.

The chain employs TRBV13 and TRBJ1-3; no reliable D call. Trimming removed 4 bases from V and 4 bases from J, with 14 bases in between. This CDR3 has 15 residues. The germline gives CDR1 PRHDT, CDR2 FYEKMQ (reference sequence). CDR3 in DNA: TGTGCCAGCAGCTCTCGGAGCCGCCTCGGAAACACCATATATTTT. Its protein product is CASSSRSRLGNTIYF.